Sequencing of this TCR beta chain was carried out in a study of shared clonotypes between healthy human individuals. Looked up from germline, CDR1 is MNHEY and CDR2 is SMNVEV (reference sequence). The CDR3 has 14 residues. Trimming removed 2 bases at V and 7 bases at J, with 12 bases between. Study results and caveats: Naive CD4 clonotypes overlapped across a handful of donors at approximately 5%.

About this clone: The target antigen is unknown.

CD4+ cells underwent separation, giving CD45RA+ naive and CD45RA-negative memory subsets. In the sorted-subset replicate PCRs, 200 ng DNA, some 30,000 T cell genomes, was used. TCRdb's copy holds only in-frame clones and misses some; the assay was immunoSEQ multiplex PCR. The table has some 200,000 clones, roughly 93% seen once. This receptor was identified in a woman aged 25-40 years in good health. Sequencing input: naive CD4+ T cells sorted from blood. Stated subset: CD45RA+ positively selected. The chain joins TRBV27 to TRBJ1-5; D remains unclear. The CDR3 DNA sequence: TGTGCCAGCAGTTTAAGGGCCCTAAGACAGCCCCAGCATTTT. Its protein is CASSLRALRQPQHF.